This record covers a single T cell receptor beta chain. Antigen specificity is unknown. V shed 0 bases, J shed 0 bases, and the junction held 3 bases outside the gene matches. This CDR3 has 17 amino acids. Germline lookup yields CDR1 SGHTA and CDR2 FQGNSA. This record comes from a study of cytomegalovirus exposure and HLA in healthy donors. Whole-study context: The 100 to 150 validation repertoires used the same platform as the 666 first-cohort repertoires, a later analysis reported.

Findings and caveats of the study: Rarity marked most TCR sequences, yet some public TCRs occurred in many donors. Diagnosis of cytomegalovirus status made by the classifier reportedly showed high specificity and sensitivity. In vitro confirmation showed a few CMV-associated chains to be CMV antigen specific.

The protocol was immunoSEQ multiplex PCR, while the TCRdb copy is restricted to in-frame clones and leaves out a portion. The data contain some 100,000 clones, around 88% of them singletons. Material for sequencing was PBMCs. This clonotype was sampled from a man aged 18 to 29 in good health and CMV-seronegative. The chain couples TRBV7-2 to TRBJ1-4, with 8 bases matching TRBD1. CDR3 protein: CASSLAVQGATNEKLFF. CDR3 sequence (DNA): TGTGCCAGCAGCTTAGCGGTACAGGGGGCAACTAATGAAAAACTGTTTTTT.